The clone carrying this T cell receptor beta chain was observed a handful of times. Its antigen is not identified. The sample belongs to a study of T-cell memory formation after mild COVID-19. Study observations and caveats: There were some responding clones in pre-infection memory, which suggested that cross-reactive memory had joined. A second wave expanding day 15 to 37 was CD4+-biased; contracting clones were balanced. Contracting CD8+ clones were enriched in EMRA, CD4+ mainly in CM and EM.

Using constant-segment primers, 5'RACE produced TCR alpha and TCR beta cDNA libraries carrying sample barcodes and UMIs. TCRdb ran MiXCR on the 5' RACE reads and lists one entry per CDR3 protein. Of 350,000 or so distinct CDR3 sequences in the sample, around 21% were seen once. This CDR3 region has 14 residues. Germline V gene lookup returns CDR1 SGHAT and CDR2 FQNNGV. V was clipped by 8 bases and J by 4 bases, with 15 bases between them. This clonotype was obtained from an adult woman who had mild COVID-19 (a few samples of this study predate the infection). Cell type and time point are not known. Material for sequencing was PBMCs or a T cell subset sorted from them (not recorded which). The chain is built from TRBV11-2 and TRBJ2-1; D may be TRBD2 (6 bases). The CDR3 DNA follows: TGTGCCAGCGGTCGGGCCGCGGGGTACAATGAGCAGTTCTTC. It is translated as CASGRAAGYNEQFF.